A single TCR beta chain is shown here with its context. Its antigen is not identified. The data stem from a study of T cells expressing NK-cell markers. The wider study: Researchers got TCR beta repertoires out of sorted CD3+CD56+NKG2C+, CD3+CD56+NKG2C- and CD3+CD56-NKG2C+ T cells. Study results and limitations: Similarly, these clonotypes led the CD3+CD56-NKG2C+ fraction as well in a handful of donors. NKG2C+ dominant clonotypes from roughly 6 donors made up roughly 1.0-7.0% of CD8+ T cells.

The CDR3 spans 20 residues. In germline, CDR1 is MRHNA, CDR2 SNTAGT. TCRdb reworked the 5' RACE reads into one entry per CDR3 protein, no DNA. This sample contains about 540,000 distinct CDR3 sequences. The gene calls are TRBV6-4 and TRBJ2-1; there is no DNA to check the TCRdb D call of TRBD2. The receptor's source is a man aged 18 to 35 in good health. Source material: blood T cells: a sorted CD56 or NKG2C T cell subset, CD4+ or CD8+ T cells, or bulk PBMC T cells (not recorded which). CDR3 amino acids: CASNSPKSSGRYRSYNEQFF.